There are many counts of the clone carrying this T cell receptor (beta chain). The antigen is unknown. The data originate from a study of regulatory T cells in long-lasting Graves disease. Looking at the study overall: Less than 3 months of antithyroid drugs had been taken by newly diagnosed Graves' patients.

The germline V gene has CDR1 MDHEN and CDR2 SYDVKM. The CDR3 runs to 13 residues. V gave up 8 bases and J gave up 5 bases; unmatched junction bases: 5. Sequencing libraries for TCR beta were prepared with iRepertoire HTBI primers and Arm-PCR of CDR3 regions. TCRdb reanalysed the multiplex PCR reads using MiXCR and keeps one entry per CDR3 protein. The sample holds roughly 420,000 distinct CDR3 sequences; 16% are singletons and the top ten take about 10%. Study-wide findings and caveats: Accuracy was perhaps lowered by the small sample size.

Indicated time point: newly diagnosed GD, antithyroid drugs for less than 3 months. The authors made the TCR library using RNA they extracted from PBMCs. Graves' disease was diagnosed by American Thyroid Association guidelines. These data also featured in a second study, about T cells in Graves' hyperthyroidism and ophthalmopathy. From that study: With a duration under 2 months, the hyperthyroidism was newly diagnosed in patients aged 18 to 65.

This chain uses TRBV28 with TRBJ2-2; TRBD1 agrees at 7 bases. The material was peripheral blood mononuclear cells (PBMCs), obtained at new diagnosis, from a patient treated with antithyroid drugs. This TCR was recovered from a woman aged 30 to 39 with Graves disease. The CDR3 DNA reads TGTGCCAGCCCCGGGACAGTTACCGGGGAGCTGTTTTTT. Protein sequence: CASPGTVTGELFF.